This paragraph reports one T cell receptor (beta chain). The data were taken from a study of blood T cell repertoires in COVID-19. Across the study: Samples representing acute and convalescent COVID-19 were sourced from the United States, Italy and Spain. Sample material is recorded as cDNA or gDNA derived from T cells, B-cell-depleted T cells, or PBMCs.

As originally analysed: Counts of nucleated cells, estimated from reference gene primer amplification, were obtained. TCRdb's copy holds only in-frame clones and misses some; the assay was immunoSEQ multiplex PCR. V and J calls and clone size come straight from that table; D and trimming were deduced from the DNA. The table shows roughly 70,000 clones, with 80% to 95% occurring only once. This TCR derives from a human donor with active COVID-19. The donor label of this sample is uncertain. Sequenced material: peripheral blood.

The CDR3 sequence is CAWSEVLAGAGEQFF. CDR3 nucleotides: TGTGCCTGGAGCGAAGTATTAGCGGGAGCTGGAGAGCAGTTCTTC. This sequence joins TRBV30 and TRBJ2-1, with 9 bases fitting TRBD2. V lost 3 bases, J lost 10 bases, and 13 bases stayed unmatched. The CDR3 consists of 15 residues. CDR1 is GTSNPN, CDR2 SVGIG, per germline (reference sequence).